This T cell receptor beta chain was captured in a study of T cell clonotyping in hematopoietic cell transplantation. Sequenced by immunoSEQ multiplex PCR; TCRdb stores in-frame clones only, minus some. This sample has tens of thousands of clones, with around 85% found just once. The CDR3 is 14 amino acids. CDR1 and CDR2 from the germline V gene are LNHNV and YYDKDF (reference sequence). The V end was cut by 0 bases, the J end by 10 bases, with 15 bases between. As for time point: recipient sample about 28 days before transplant, after cytoreduction. Here the sequenced sample was peripheral blood mononuclear cells, taken before stem cell transplant. The chain uses TRBV15 and TRBJ1-2; possibly TRBD1 for D (5 bases). This sequence originates from a man in his 60s with acute myeloid leukemia. Some clones in this sample may be carry-over from other donors' samples. CDR3 region: CATSRDGAVQIYTF. The CDR3 coding sequence is TGTGCCACCAGCAGAGATGGGGCCGTACAGATCTACACCTTC.